The source of this T cell receptor beta chain is a study of blood T cell repertoires in COVID-19 (TCRdb year 2020). Broadly, across the study: The collaborator samples originated in the United States, Italy and Spain and spanned the acute and convalescent phases of COVID-19. Where HLA class I and class II types were available, the types were taken from metadata supplied by the sample provider, not from assay-based typing. Samples came from the ongoing ImmuneRACE study (first 160 participants) plus 1,254 subjects from 6 global collaborators. The dataset comprised deeply sampled blood TCRbeta repertoires from subjects exposed to, actively infected with, or recovered from COVID-19. A freely available public database, intended as a resource for researchers studying the immune response to SARS-CoV-2, is where the repertoires were released. The prospective study material was composed of cDNA or gDNA derived from T cells, B-cell-depleted T cells, or PBMCs. Sample metadata almost always included a de-identified subject ID, COVID-19 status, age in years and sex.

The CDR3, cysteine through phenylalanine, is 14 amino acids long. Only the CDR3 DNA stays, 42 bases, in frame from base 1. V gives up 3 bases and J gives up 4 bases, and the segment between their germline ends measures 10 bases. CDR1 and CDR2 are drawn from the germline V gene: LGHNA, YNFKEQ. TCRbeta CDR3 regions were amplified from genomic DNA by means of the immunoSEQ Assay, a bias-controlled multiplex PCR. In the paper's pipeline: The number of nucleated cells in each sample was estimated from the amplification of reference gene primers within the assay. To quantify the absolute abundance of each unique TCRbeta CDR3 rearrangement, sequence reads were collapsed and filtered. For each sample, productive Simpson clonality was calculated by taking the square root of Simpson's diversity index across productive rearrangements. This is the immuneACCESS table as TCRdb keeps it, with only in-frame sequences that have V and J called. A part of the clones is gone; compared with another copy, unresolved V genes explain less than half, and the rest is unexplained. D and trimming were read from the DNA, whereas the V and J calls and clone size are those reported in that table. The sample records a few hundred thousand clones, roughly 90% of which are singletons. The ten largest clones add up to around 6% of the sample.

General findings and caveats noted by the study authors: The amount of clinical and demographic metadata varied by source and participant and was provided uncurated.

Samples from volunteer blood donors who had recovered from COVID-19 were contributed by a second Seattle source. Each collaborating institution followed its own protocols to collect whole blood in K2EDTA tubes. For TCRbeta analysis, collaborators shipped samples as frozen whole blood, isolated PBMCs, or DNA extracted from either of those sample types. This clone was observed once. Its antigen remains unidentified. Per-base quality was not reported, and no clone a single base away is much larger than it. Sequenced: peripheral blood. This chain joins TRBV4-2 to TRBJ1-5; there is no confident call for the D gene. The TCR originated in a man younger than 35 who had recovered from COVID-19. The DNA is TGTGCCAGCAGCCACAGGTCGGAAAATCAGCCCCAGCATTTT. It specifies CASSHRSENQPQHF.